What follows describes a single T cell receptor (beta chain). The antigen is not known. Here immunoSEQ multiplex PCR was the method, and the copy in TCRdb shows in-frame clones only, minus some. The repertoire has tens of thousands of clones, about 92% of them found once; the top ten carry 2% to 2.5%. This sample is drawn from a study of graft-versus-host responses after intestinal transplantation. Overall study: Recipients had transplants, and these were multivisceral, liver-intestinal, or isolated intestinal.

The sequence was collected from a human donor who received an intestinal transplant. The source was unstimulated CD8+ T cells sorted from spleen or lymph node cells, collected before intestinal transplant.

CDR3 sequence: CASSATGTGYEQYF. For the CDR3, the DNA is TGTGCCAGCAGTGCGACCGGGACAGGATACGAGCAGTACTTC. The chain employs TRBV27 and TRBJ2-7, with 8 nucleotides matching TRBD1. Germline CDR1 and CDR2: MNHEY and SMNVEV (reference sequence). The CDR3 has 14 amino acids. V dropped 5 bases and J dropped 4; count of bases not matched to a gene: 7.